The 25 T cell receptor beta chains listed next were all sequenced from one sample in a study of OX40 agonist ivuxolimab in advanced cancers. Produced via immunoSEQ multiplex PCR; TCRdb's table is partial and in-frame only. The sample shows under 20,000 clones, about 80% of them seen only once. The sample consisted of CD4+ or CD8+ T cells sorted from blood, taken in a trial of the OX40 agonist ivuxolimab. The receptors shown here come from an adult with an advanced solid tumor such as melanoma, head and neck, liver or kidney cancer.

This chain joins TRBV6-5 and TRBJ2-5; maybe TRBD2 (6 bases). CDR3 length: 14 residues. Germline-derived CDR1 and CDR2 are MNHEY and SVGAGI. Trimming removed 5 bases at V and 7 bases at J, with 17 bases between. The CDR3 DNA follows: TGTGCCAGCAGTCTCGGAGGGTATTCTGGGACCCAGTACTTC. Its protein product is CASSLGGYSGTQYF.

V gene TRBV30 combines with J gene TRBJ2-1; D gene uncertain. The CDR3 length is 12 residues. V was clipped by 1 base and J by 7 bases, with 8 bases between them. Germline V gene sequence: CDR1 GTSNPN, CDR2 SVGIG (reference sequence). The chain's CDR3 is CAWSALINEQFF. CDR3 nucleotide sequence: TGTGCCTGGAGTGCACTCATAAATGAGCAGTTCTTC.

CDR3 DNA: TGCGCCAGCAGCACTGGGAGCGGGAGGGCCACAGATACGCAGTATTTT. Translating it yields CASSTGSGRATDTQYF. V usage is TRBV5-1 and J usage is TRBJ2-3; 10 nucleotides agree with TRBD2. V gave up 4 bases and J gave up 2 bases; unmatched junction bases: 7. This CDR3 region has 16 residues. Germline V CDR1 and CDR2: SGHRS, YFSETQ.

The chain carries TRBV11-2 and TRBJ2-1, with TRBD2 identical over 11 bases. CDR1 is SGHAT and CDR2 is FQNNGV in the germline V gene. This CDR3 comprises 16 residues. Unmatched junction bases numbered 11, after V lost 8 bases and J lost 5 bases. The CDR3 loop is CASHSTGTSGNNEQFF. In DNA, the CDR3 is TGTGCCAGCCACTCGACCGGGACTAGCGGAAACAATGAGCAGTTCTTC.

This clone appeared once. The gene calls are TRBV9 and TRBJ2-1, with 9 nucleotides matching TRBD2. The germline V gene encodes CDR1 SGDLS and CDR2 YYNGEE. The CDR3 sequence is 18 residues long. Unmatched junction bases numbered 22, after V lost 0 bases and J lost 15 bases. CDR3 sequence: CASSVATGLAGFSPAVFF. CDR3 bases: TGTGCCAGCAGCGTAGCTACCGGGCTAGCGGGATTTTCCCCCGCGGTGTTCTTC.

V usage is TRBV30 and J usage is TRBJ2-1, with a weak D call TRBD2 (5 bases). Trimming stripped 0 bases from V and 7 bases from J, with 13 bases between. This CDR3 is built from 14 residues. Germline V gives CDR1 GTSNPN, CDR2 SVGIG (reference sequence). The CDR3 sequence is CAWSVLARGNEQFF. The CDR3, as DNA: TGTGCCTGGAGTGTGCTAGCACGGGGTAATGAGCAGTTCTTC.

V is TRBV5-1 and J is TRBJ2-2; D assignment may be TRBD1 or TRBD2 (7 bases each). The V and J ends lost 1 base and 7 bases respectively, with 17 bases between them. This CDR3 spans 16 amino acids. Germline V gene sequence: CDR1 SGHRS, CDR2 YFSETQ. The DNA for the CDR3 is TGCGCCAGCAGCTTGACCTCAGGGGGGGCTGTCGGGGAGCTGTTTTTT. It codes for CASSLTSGGAVGELFF.

The V call is TRBV19, the J call TRBJ1-1; possibly TRBD1 for D (6 bases). Per germline, CDR1 LNHDA and CDR2 SQIVND (reference sequence). The V and J ends lost 5 bases and 10 bases respectively, with 14 bases between them. CDR3 size: 12 residues. The CDR3 nucleotides read TGTGCCAGTAGTCTTACGAAGGGGGTAGCTTTCTTT. Its protein is CASSLTKGVAFF.

The gene calls are TRBV6-5 and TRBJ1-5; a possible D gene is TRBD1 (6 bases). V was cut by 5 bases and J by 14 bases, with 13 bases left in between. The germline gives CDR1 MNHEY, CDR2 SVGAGI. The CDR3 is made up of 11 amino acids. Here the CDR3 reads CASSDFEGEHF. CDR3 in DNA: TGTGCCAGCAGTGACTTTGAGGGGGAGCATTTT.

The chain has TRBV7-3 and TRBJ2-1; 10 nucleotides agree with TRBD2. The trim removed 6 bases at V and 8 bases at J, leaving 13 bases unmatched. This CDR3 is built from 16 residues. Germline V CDR1 and CDR2: SGHTA, FQGTGA. CDR3 region: CASSSIGTSALDEQFF. The DNA of the CDR3 is TGTGCCAGCAGTTCTATCGGGACTAGCGCCCTCGATGAGCAGTTCTTC.

This clone was detected a few times. The CDR3 reads CSTLQGAVTEAFF. In DNA, the CDR3 is TGCAGCACGCTACAGGGGGCGGTCACTGAAGCTTTCTTT. This chain joins TRBV29-1 and TRBJ1-1; TRBD1 aligns across 9 bases. CDR3 length equals 13 residues. The germline CDR1 and CDR2 sequences are SQVTM and ANQGSEA. Trimming took 8 bases from V and 4 from J; bases not matched to a gene: 8.

This clone was observed a single time. The V and J genes are TRBV5-4 and TRBJ2-7; D may match TRBD1 or TRBD2 (5 bases each). The CDR3 runs to 15 residues. Per the germline V gene, CDR1 is SGHNT and CDR2 is YYREEE (reference sequence). Trimming removed 2 bases from V and 10 bases from J, with 22 bases in between. This CDR3 reads CASSLPSAGRGEQYF. The CDR3 coding sequence is TGTGCCAGCAGCTTACCATCGGCAGGGAGAGGCGAACAGTACTTC.

CDR3 coding DNA: TGTGCCAGCACCCCCGGCGGGAGGGCTGGAGATACGCAGTATTTT. Translated, it gives CASTPGGRAGDTQYF. The rearrangement uses TRBV28 and TRBJ2-3; 9 bases fit TRBD2. This CDR3 comprises 15 residues. Germline V lookup: CDR1 MDHEN, CDR2 SYDVKM. Trimming at V came to 7 bases and at J to 5 bases, leaving 10 bases not matched to a gene.

This clone was found once. The chain is built from TRBV5-4 and TRBJ1-2; TRBD1 is a possible D gene (5 bases). V lost 4 bases, J lost 4 bases, and 17 bases lay in between. Germline V gives CDR1 SGHNT, CDR2 YYREEE (reference sequence). This CDR3 region has 15 residues. As DNA, the CDR3 is TGTGCCAGCAGCCAAGAAGAGCGGGGGGGCTATGGCTACACCTTC. As protein: CASSQEERGGYGYTF.

The rearrangement joins TRBV11-2 to TRBJ1-6, with D unresolved. The CDR3 consists of 15 residues. V was clipped by 5 bases and J by 8 bases, with 16 bases between them. From germline, CDR1 is SGHAT and CDR2 FQNNGV. The CDR3 region has the DNA TGTGCCAGCAGCACCCAGTTAGGGAGTCATTCACCCCTCCACTTT. Its protein product is CASSTQLGSHSPLHF.

This chain links TRBV18 with TRBJ1-4; tentative D call: TRBD1 (5 bases). The V gene's germline CDR1 is KGHSH and CDR2 LQKENI. The ends were cut back, 8 bases at V and 8 bases at J, with 15 bases in the middle. The CDR3 loop spans 13 amino acids. CDR3 protein: CASRDAKEEKLFF. CDR3 bases: TGTGCCAGCCGGGACGCCAAGGAGGAAAAACTGTTTTTT.

This sequence joins TRBV6-5 and TRBJ1-3; D is unresolved. The CDR3 extends over 14 amino acids. The V gene's germline CDR1 is MNHEY and CDR2 SVGAGI. V lost 4 bases and J 2 bases, leaving 9 bases between the germline ends. The CDR3 spells CASSFGETGNTIYF. The DNA for the CDR3 is TGTGCCAGCAGTTTCGGGGAAACTGGAAACACCATATATTTT.

This clone was seen only once. The chain joins TRBV6-5 to TRBJ1-1; D is perhaps TRBD1 (5 bases). CDR1 MNHEY and CDR2 SVGAGI come from the germline V gene. V shed 6 bases and J shed 1 base, with 15 bases lying between them. The CDR3 consists of 15 residues. The CDR3 spells CASRKPKTGNTEAFF. The CDR3 DNA reads TGTGCCAGCAGGAAACCTAAAACAGGGAACACTGAAGCTTTCTTT.

V gene TRBV18 combines with J gene TRBJ2-5; D may correspond to TRBD1 or TRBD2 (5 bases each). Germline CDR1 reads KGHSH; CDR2 reads LQKENI. Trimming took 3 bases from V and 7 from J, leaving 12 bases between them. CDR3 length equals 13 residues. The CDR3 region is CASSPSGLGTQYF. The CDR3 nucleotides read TGTGCCAGCTCACCGTCGGGGCTGGGGACCCAGTACTTC.

This clone occurred once. The chain is built from TRBV28 and TRBJ2-7; 10 nucleotides align to TRBD2. V lost 2 bases and J lost 0; bases outside the gene matches: 4. Germline V gives CDR1 MDHEN, CDR2 SYDVKM. The CDR3 has 16 residues. The CDR3 spells CASSLGLAADSYEQYF. In DNA form, the CDR3 reads TGTGCCAGCAGTTTAGGACTAGCGGCAGACTCCTACGAGCAGTACTTC.

The V call is TRBV2, the J call TRBJ2-7; D gene uncertain. The CDR3 extends over 11 amino acids. V was trimmed by 6 bases and J by 3 bases, leaving 6 bases between them. Germline lookup yields CDR1 SNHLY and CDR2 FYNNEI. CDR3 bases: TGTGCCAGCAGGGGCAACTACGAGCAGTACTTC. This encodes CASRGNYEQYF.

This clone was seen a single time. The chain recombines TRBV5-1 with TRBJ2-5; D possibly corresponds to TRBD1 (5 bases). Trimming took off 0 bases at V and 5 bases at J, with 5 bases between the two ends. The CDR3 runs 12 residues. Per germline, CDR1 SGHRS and CDR2 YFSETQ. For the CDR3, the DNA is TGCGCCAGCAGCTTGGAGGGGGAGACCCAGTACTTC. Its protein product is CASSLEGETQYF. The complete variable domain, with remaining parts taken from reference TRBV5-1 and TRBJ2-5, reads KAGVTQTPRYLIKTRGQQVTLSCSPISGHRSVSWYQQTPGQGLQFLFEYFSETQRNKGNFPGRFSGRQFSNSRSEMNVSTLELGDSALYLCASSLEGETQYFGPGTRLLVL.

CDR3: CASSQNRPDRGYEQYF. CDR3 nucleotides: TGTGCCAGCAGCCAAAACCGACCGGACAGGGGCTACGAGCAGTACTTC. This chain uses TRBV7-8 with TRBJ2-7; 9 nucleotides line up with TRBD1. Germline CDR1 reads SGHVS; CDR2 reads FQNEAQ. The CDR3 contains 16 residues. The V segment lost 5 bases and the J segment 3 bases; nucleotides outside the gene matches: 11.

The chain combines TRBV4-2 with TRBJ2-1, with TRBD2 as a possible D gene (5 bases). There are 14 residues in the CDR3. CDR1 is LGHNA, CDR2 YNFKEQ, per germline. Trimming left V 1 base short and J 1 base short, with 5 bases between. The CDR3 loop reads CASSQGLSYNEQFF. For the CDR3, the DNA is TGTGCCAGCAGCCAAGGACTATCCTACAATGAGCAGTTCTTC.

The rearrangement uses TRBV30 and TRBJ2-1, with TRBD2 matching 8 bases. The CDR3 contains 15 residues. V shed 2 bases and J 0 bases; nucleotides not matched to a gene: 3. Germline V CDR1 and CDR2: GTSNPN, SVGIG (reference sequence). In nucleotides, the CDR3 is TGTGCCTGGAGTATCGGGGGGGTCTCCTACAATGAGCAGTTCTTC. This encodes CAWSIGGVSYNEQFF.